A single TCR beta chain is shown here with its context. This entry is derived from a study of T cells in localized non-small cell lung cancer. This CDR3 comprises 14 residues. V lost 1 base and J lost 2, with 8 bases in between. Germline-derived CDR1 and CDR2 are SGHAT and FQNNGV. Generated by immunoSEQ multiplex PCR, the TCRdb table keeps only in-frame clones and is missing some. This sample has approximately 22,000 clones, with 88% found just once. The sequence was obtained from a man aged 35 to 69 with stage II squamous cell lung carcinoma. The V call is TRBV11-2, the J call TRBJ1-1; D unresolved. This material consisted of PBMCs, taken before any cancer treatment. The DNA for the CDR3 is TGTGCCAGCAGCTTAGGTGGCATAAACACTGAAGCTTTCTTT. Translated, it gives CASSLGGINTEAFF.